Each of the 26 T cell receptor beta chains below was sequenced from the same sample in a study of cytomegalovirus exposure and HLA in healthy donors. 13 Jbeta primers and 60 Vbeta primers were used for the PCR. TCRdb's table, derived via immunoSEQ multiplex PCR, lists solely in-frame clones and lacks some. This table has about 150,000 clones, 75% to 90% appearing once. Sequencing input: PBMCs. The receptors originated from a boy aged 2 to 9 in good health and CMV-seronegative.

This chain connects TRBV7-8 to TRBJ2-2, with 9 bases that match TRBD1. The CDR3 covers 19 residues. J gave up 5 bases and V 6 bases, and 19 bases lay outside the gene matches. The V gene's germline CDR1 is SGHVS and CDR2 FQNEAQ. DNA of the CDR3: TGTGCCAGCAGTCTCGGTGGGGGACAGGGCCACCTTAAAACCGGGGAGCTGTTTTTT. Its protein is CASSLGGGQGHLKTGELFF.

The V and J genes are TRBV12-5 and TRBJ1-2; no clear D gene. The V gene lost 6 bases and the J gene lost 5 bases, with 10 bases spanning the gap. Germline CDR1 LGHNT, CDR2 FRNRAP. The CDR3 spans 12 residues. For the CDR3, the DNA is TGTGCTAGTGGGTCCGGGTCTTATGGCTACACCTTC. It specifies CASGSGSYGYTF. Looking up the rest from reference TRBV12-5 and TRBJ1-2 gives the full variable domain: DARVTQTPRHKVTEMGQEVTMRCQPILGHNTVFWYRQTMMQGLELLAYFRNRAPLDDSGMPKDRFSAEMPDATLATLKIQPSEPRDSAVYFCASGSGSYGYTFGSGTRLTVV.

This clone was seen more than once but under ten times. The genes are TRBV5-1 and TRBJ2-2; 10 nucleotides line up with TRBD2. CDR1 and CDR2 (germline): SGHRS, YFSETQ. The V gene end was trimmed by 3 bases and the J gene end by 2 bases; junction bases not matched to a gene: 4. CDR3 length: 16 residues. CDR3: CASSYTSGDNTGELFF. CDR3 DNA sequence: TGCGCCAGCAGCTACACTAGCGGGGACAACACCGGGGAGCTGTTTTTT.

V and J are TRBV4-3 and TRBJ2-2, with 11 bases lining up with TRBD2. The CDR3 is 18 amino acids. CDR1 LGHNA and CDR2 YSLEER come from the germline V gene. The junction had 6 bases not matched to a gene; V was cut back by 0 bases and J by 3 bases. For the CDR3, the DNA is TGCGCCAGCAGCCAAGAGTGGCTAGCGGGGGGAGACACCGGGGAGCTGTTTTTT. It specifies CASSQEWLAGGDTGELFF.

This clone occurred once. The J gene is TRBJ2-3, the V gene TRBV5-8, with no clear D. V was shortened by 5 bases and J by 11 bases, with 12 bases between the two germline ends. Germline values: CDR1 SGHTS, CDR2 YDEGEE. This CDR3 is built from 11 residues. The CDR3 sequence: CASSGPLGQYF. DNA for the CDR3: TGTGCCAGCAGTGGGCCCCTCGGGCAGTATTTT.

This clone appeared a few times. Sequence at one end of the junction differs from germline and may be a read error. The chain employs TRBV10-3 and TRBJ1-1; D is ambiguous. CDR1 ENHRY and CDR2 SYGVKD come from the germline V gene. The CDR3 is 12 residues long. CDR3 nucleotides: TGTGCCATCGGTGACGGAAGACATGAAGCTTTCTTT. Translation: CAIGDGRHEAFF.

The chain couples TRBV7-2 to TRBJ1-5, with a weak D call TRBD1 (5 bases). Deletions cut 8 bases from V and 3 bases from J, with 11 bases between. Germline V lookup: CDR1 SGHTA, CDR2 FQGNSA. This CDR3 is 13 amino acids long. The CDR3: CASSGQINQPQHF. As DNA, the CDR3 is TGTGCCAGCTCTGGACAAATCAATCAGCCCCAGCATTTT.

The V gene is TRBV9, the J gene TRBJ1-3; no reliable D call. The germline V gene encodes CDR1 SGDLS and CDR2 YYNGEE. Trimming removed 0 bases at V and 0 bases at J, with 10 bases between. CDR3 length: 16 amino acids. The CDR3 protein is CASSVASGISGNTIYF. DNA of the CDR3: TGTGCCAGCAGCGTAGCTTCGGGGATCTCTGGAAACACCATATATTTT.

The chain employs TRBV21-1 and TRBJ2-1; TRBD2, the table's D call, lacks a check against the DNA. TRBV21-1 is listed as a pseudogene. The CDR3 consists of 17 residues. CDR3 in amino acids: CASSTLGWVLAGVVQFF. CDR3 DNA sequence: TGTGCCAGCAGCACACTGGGTTGGGTACTAGCGGGAGTTGTACAGTTCTTC.

In DNA form, the CDR3 reads TGTGCCAGTAGTACTTTGAACACTGAAGCTTTCTTT. Its protein is CASSTLNTEAFF. The chain uses TRBV19 and TRBJ1-1, with D hard to call. Deletions cut 4 bases from V and 0 bases from J, with 3 bases between. CDR1 is LNHDA, CDR2 SQIVND, per germline (reference sequence). The CDR3 is 12 residues long.

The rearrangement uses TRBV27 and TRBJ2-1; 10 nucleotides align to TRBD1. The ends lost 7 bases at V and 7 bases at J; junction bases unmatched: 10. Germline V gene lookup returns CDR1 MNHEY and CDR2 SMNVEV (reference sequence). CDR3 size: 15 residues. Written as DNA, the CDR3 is TGTGCCAGCACCAAGAAGACAGGGGGCCAGAATGAGCAGTTCTTC. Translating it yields CASTKKTGGQNEQFF.

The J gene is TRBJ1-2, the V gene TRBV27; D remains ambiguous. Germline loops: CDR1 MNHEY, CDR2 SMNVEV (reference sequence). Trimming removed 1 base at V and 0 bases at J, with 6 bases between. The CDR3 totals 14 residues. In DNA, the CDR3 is TGTGCCAGCAGTTTATTCGGAGCTAACTATGGCTACACCTTC. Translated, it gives CASSLFGANYGYTF.

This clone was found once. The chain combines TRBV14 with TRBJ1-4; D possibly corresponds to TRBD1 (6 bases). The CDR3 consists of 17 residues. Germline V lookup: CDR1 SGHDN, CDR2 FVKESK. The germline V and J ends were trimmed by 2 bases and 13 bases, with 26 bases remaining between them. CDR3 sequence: CASSQRTPGQGTIGLFF. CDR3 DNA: TGTGCCAGCAGCCAAAGGACCCCGGGACAAGGGACCATAGGACTGTTTTTT.

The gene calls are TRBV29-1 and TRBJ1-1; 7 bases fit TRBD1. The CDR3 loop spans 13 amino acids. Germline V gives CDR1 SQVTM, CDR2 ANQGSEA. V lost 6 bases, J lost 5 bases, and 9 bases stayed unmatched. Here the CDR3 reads CSVQPGGRTEAFF. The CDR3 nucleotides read TGCAGCGTACAACCAGGGGGAAGGACTGAAGCTTTCTTT.

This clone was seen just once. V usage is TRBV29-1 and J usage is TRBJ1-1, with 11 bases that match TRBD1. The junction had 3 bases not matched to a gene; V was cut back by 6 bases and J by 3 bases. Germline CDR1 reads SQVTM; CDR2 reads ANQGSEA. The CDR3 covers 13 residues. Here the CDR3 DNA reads TGCAGCGTGGACAGGGGGCCCGACACTGAAGCTTTCTTT. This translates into CSVDRGPDTEAFF.

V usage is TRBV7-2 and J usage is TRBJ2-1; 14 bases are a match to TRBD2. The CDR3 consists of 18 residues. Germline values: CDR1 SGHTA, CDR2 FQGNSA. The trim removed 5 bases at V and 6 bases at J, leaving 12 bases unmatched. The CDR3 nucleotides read TGTGCCAGCAGCAGACAACCGGGACTAGCGGGGGCCTTCAATGAGCAGTTCTTC. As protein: CASSRQPGLAGAFNEQFF.

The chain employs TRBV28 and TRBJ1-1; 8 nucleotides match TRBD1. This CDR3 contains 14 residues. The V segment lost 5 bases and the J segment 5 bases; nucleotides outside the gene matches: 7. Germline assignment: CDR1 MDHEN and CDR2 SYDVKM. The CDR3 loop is CASSPGQGGTEAFF. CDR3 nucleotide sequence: TGTGCCAGCAGTCCCGGACAGGGAGGTACTGAAGCTTTCTTT.

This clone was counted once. CDR3 sequence: CASSVVPGGEQFF. In nucleotides, the CDR3 is TGTGCCAGCAGCGTAGTACCAGGGGGTGAGCAGTTCTTC. V and J are TRBV9 and TRBJ2-1; 7 bases are shared with TRBD1. Germline values: CDR1 SGDLS, CDR2 YYNGEE. This CDR3 spans 13 amino acids. The J segment lost 9 bases and the V segment lost 0 bases, leaving 3 bases of the junction unmatched.

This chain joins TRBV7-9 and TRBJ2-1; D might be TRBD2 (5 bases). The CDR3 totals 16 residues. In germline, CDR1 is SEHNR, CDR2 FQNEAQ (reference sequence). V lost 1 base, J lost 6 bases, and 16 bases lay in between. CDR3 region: CASSLVVVGVTNEQFF. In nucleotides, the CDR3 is TGTGCCAGCAGCTTAGTAGTCGTCGGGGTCACCAATGAGCAGTTCTTC.

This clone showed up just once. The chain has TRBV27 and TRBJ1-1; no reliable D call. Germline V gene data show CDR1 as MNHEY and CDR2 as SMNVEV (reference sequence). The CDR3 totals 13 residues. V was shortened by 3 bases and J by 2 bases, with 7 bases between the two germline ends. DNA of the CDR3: TGTGCCAGCAGTTTGATCAGAAACACTGAAGCTTTCTTT. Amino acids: CASSLIRNTEAFF.

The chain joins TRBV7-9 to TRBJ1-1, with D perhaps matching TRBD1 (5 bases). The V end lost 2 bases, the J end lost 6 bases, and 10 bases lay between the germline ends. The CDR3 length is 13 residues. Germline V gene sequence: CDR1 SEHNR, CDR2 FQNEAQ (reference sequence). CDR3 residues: CASSLQGNAEAFF. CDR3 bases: TGTGCCAGCAGCTTACAGGGAAACGCTGAAGCTTTCTTT.

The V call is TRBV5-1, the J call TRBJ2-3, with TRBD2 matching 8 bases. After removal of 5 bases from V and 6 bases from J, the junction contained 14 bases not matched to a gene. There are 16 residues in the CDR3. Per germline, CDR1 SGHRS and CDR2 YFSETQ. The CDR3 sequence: CASSRGISGIKDTQYF. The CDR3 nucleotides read TGCGCCAGCAGTCGAGGCATTAGCGGGATTAAGGATACGCAGTATTTT.

For the CDR3, the DNA is TGTGCCAGCTCACCCCATCCGACTAGTAGCGACGAGCAGTACTTC. It specifies CASSPHPTSSDEQYF. This rearrangement joins TRBV18 to TRBJ2-7; D might be TRBD2 (6 bases). Trimming cost V 3 bases and J 5 bases, with 17 bases left between them. The length of the CDR3 is 15 residues. From germline, CDR1 is KGHSH and CDR2 LQKENI.

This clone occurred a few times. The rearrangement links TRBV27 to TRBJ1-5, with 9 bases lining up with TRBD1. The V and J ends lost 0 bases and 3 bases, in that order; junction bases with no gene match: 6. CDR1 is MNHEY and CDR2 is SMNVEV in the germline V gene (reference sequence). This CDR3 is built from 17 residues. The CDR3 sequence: CASSLSIRDRDNQPQHF. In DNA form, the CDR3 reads TGTGCCAGCAGTTTATCGATAAGGGACAGGGACAATCAGCCCCAGCATTTT.

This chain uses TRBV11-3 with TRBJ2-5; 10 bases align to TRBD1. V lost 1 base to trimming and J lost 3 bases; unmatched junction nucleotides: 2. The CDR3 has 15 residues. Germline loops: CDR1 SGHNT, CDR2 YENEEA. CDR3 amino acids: CASSLGGTGEETQYF. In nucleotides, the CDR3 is TGTGCCAGCAGCTTAGGGGGGACAGGGGAAGAGACCCAGTACTTC.

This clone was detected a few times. The chain's CDR3 is CASSLRREIDNEQFF. The DNA for the CDR3 is TGTGCCAGCAGTTTGCGACGGGAGATTGACAATGAGCAGTTCTTC. The gene calls are TRBV27 and TRBJ2-1; D perhaps matches TRBD2 (6 bases). The CDR3 runs 15 residues. With 3 bases removed from V and 5 bases from J, the gap between germline ends came to 14 bases. The germline V gene has CDR1 MNHEY and CDR2 SMNVEV (reference sequence).